This T cell receptor (beta chain) is drawn from a study of high-grade serous ovarian cancer treatment subgroups. CDR3 length: 13 amino acids. Trimming pared 1 base from V and 10 bases from J, leaving 11 bases between. CDR1 is MNHNS and CDR2 is SASEGT in the germline V gene. This clone is categorized as large. Assay used: immunoSEQ multiplex PCR; TCRdb lists only in-frame clones, some missing. The sample contains 4,500 or so clones, roughly two thirds of which appear only once. Tumor samples were obtained before definitive surgery or chemotherapy. Sample: tumor tissue. The V gene is TRBV6-1, the J gene TRBJ1-5; no reliable D call. This receptor was taken from a human donor with high-grade serous ovarian cancer. The CDR3 protein is CASSEGFGFPQHF. The CDR3 nucleotides are TGTGCCAGCAGTGAAGGCTTTGGGTTTCCCCAGCATTTT.